Only a few counts were recorded for the clone carrying this T cell receptor beta chain. Its antigen is undetermined. The sample originates from a study of cytomegalovirus exposure and HLA in healthy donors. Study-level results: High specificity and sensitivity for cytomegalovirus status were reported for the classifier. Several of the most significant clusters were apparently associated with common viral pathogens in a later analysis. Versus the approximately 670-donor mean, an Asian-associated ancestry cluster reportedly showed fewer N-insertions in a later analysis. TCR beta chain V- and J-gene trimming was linked, in a later analysis, to a missense variant in DCLRE1C.

PCR involved 60 Vbeta and 13 Jbeta primers. Sequenced by immunoSEQ multiplex PCR; TCRdb stores in-frame clones only, minus some. The sample has roughly 160,000 clones; around 80% are singletons. Sequences were obtained from PBMCs. This clonotype was sampled from a man under 40 in good health and CMV-seronegative.

The chain's CDR3 is CASRDYGRGYGYTF. The CDR3 coding sequence is TGTGCCAGCAGGGATTACGGCAGGGGCTATGGCTACACCTTC. This chain joins TRBV6-5 and TRBJ1-2; D might be TRBD1 (6 bases). CDR1 MNHEY and CDR2 SVGAGI come from the germline V gene. This CDR3 region has 14 residues. The ends were cut back, 6 bases at V and 4 bases at J, with 15 bases in the middle.